One sample yielded the 3 T cell receptor beta chains listed below, sequenced in a study of T cells after yellow fever vaccination. Using its own MiXCR run on the 5' RACE reads, TCRdb lists one record per CDR3 protein. This repertoire shows about 120,000 distinct CDR3 sequences, almost 9% found once; its top ten account for 30% to 50%. Sequences were derived from CD8+ T cells sorted from PBMCs, sampled on the day of the yellow fever booster vaccination. These TCRs come from a man aged 18 to 35 who received the YFV17D yellow fever vaccine.

The chain employs TRBV5-1 and TRBJ1-1; 7 bases match TRBD1. This CDR3 comprises 15 residues. The trim removed 2 bases at V and 1 base at J, leaving 5 bases unmatched. Germline CDR1 is SGHRS and CDR2 is YFSETQ. CDR3 nucleotide sequence: TGCGCCAGCAGCTTAGAACAGGGGTGGAACACTGAAGCTTTCTTT. Translation gives CASSLEQGWNTEAFF.

The V gene is TRBV7-9, the J gene TRBJ2-1; D might be TRBD1 (6 bases). Germline CDR1 is SEHNR and CDR2 is FQNEAQ (reference sequence). The CDR3 covers 15 residues. The V and J ends lost 4 bases and 6 bases respectively, with 16 bases between them. The CDR3: CASSWGKGVPNEQFF. The CDR3 DNA reads TGTGCCAGCAGCTGGGGGAAGGGGGTACCCAATGAGCAGTTCTTC.

This clonotype turned up a few times. The chain uses TRBV12-3 or TRBV12-4 and TRBJ1-2; possible D gene TRBD1, 6 bases. This CDR3 comprises 13 residues. Trimming left V 5 bases short and J 4 bases short, with 11 bases between. DNA of the CDR3: TGTGCCAGCAGTCCAGGGGCCACCTATGGCTACACCTTC. Translated, it gives CASSPGATYGYTF.